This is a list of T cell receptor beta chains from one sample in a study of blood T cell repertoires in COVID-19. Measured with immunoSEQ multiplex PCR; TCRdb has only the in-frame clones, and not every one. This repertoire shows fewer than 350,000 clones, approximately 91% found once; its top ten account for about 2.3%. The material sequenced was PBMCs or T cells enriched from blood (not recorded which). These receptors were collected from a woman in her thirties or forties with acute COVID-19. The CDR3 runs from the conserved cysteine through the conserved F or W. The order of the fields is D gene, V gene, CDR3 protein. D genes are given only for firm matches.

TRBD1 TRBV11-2 CASSTPRQGGGYTF
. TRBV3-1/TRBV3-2 CASRGAYEQYF
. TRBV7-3 CASSLTGGGTDTQYF
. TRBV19 CASSTAGLVYYNEQFF
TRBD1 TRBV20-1 CSASFGQGVQPQHF
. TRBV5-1 CASSSAGDTQYF
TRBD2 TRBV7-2 CASSLRTSPQDTQYF
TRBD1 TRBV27 CASSRDRVTTEAFF
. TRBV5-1 CASRPGQFLTNEKLFF
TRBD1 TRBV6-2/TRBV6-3 CASSDRGGAYGYTF
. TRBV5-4 CASSLGLGGATGELFF
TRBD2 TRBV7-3 CASSVLGLAGVEQFF
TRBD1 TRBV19 CASTDMGTGLAKNIQYF
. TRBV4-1 CASSQPTGAGNTIYF
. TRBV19 CASSPLAGGYGNTEAFF
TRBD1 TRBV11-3 CASSTTGGLPTEAFF